These 23 T cell receptor beta chains share one sample of origin, sequenced in a study of cytomegalovirus exposure and HLA in healthy donors (dated by TCRdb to 2015 to 2018). The library came from the immunoSEQ multiplex PCR assay. A mixture of 60 forward primers for TCR Vbeta segments and 13 reverse primers for TCR Jbeta segments was used in the multiplex PCR. TCRdb stores this immuneACCESS table with in-frame sequences only. Part of the clones is absent; in the studies checked, under half of the shortfall reflects unresolved V genes, and no reason is known for the rest. The sample profile shows about 110,000 clones; roughly 14% of them were found once. The ten top clones hold roughly 2% of the sample. Input material: PBMCs. Every receptor here comes from a woman under 30 in good health and CMV-seronegative.

The V gene is TRBV29-1, the J gene TRBJ2-5, with TRBD2 matching over 14 bases. J gave up 4 bases and V 7 bases, and 5 bases lay outside the gene matches. Germline V gene sequence: CDR1 SQVTM, CDR2 ANQGSEA. CDR3 size: 14 residues. The chain's CDR3 is CSGLGTSGGETQYF. The CDR3 DNA reads TGCAGCGGCCTCGGGACTAGCGGGGGAGAGACCCAGTACTTC.

V and J are TRBV10-3 and TRBJ2-7, with 11 nucleotides matching TRBD2. This CDR3 has 13 residues. V was pared by 6 bases and J by 2 bases, with 0 bases of the junction left unmatched. Looked up from germline, CDR1 is ENHRY and CDR2 is SYGVKD. DNA of the CDR3: TGTGCCATCAGGACTAGCGGGACCTACGAGCAGTACTTC. Translated, it gives CAIRTSGTYEQYF.

This chain links TRBV7-2 with TRBJ1-5; 9 bases are a match to TRBD1. Germline-derived CDR1 and CDR2 are SGHTA and FQGNSA. The CDR3 extends over 15 amino acids. V trimming: 5 bases; J trimming: 4 bases; junction bases outside the gene matches: 6. The CDR3 spells CASSVTGTGNQPQHF. DNA for the CDR3: TGTGCCAGCAGCGTAACCGGGACAGGGAATCAGCCCCAGCATTTT.

In its sample, this clone was seen a few times. The gene calls are TRBV5-5 and TRBJ1-5; D perhaps matches TRBD1 (5 bases). The CDR3 runs to 15 residues. CDR1 is SGHKS and CDR2 is YYEKEE in the germline V gene (reference sequence). V dropped 4 bases and J dropped 1 base, with 12 bases sitting between them. As DNA, the CDR3 is TGTGCCAGCAGCGAGTTGGCAGGGAGCAATCAGCCCCAGCATTTT. It encodes CASSELAGSNQPQHF.

The V and J genes are TRBV7-8 and TRBJ1-2; TRBD1 aligns across 9 bases. Unmatched junction bases numbered 6, after V lost 5 bases and J lost 5 bases. From germline, CDR1 is SGHVS and CDR2 FQNEAQ. The CDR3 length is 14 residues. The CDR3 DNA reads as TGTGCCAGCAGCCACCGGGACAGGGAATATGGCTACACCTTC. It codes for CASSHRDREYGYTF.

This clone was seen a handful of times. The chain couples TRBV29-1 to TRBJ2-1; 11 bases match TRBD1. Per germline, CDR1 SQVTM and CDR2 ANQGSEA. J lost 7 bases, V lost 8 bases, and 10 bases had no gene match. This CDR3 is 14 amino acids long. The CDR3: CSTMGQGVTNEQFF. The CDR3 DNA sequence: TGCAGCACGATGGGACAGGGGGTAACGAATGAGCAGTTCTTC.

The rearrangement links TRBV7-2 to TRBJ2-1; D may be TRBD1 (5 bases). This CDR3 contains 13 residues. Trimming removed 1 base from V and 6 bases from J, with 7 bases in between. Per the germline V gene, CDR1 is SGHTA and CDR2 is FQGNSA. CDR3 nucleotides: TGTGCCAGCAGCTTAGGTGGGGCCAATGAGCAGTTCTTC. Translated, it gives CASSLGGANEQFF. The entire variable domain, with the rest obtained from reference TRBV7-2 and TRBJ2-1, is as follows: GAGVSQSPSNKVTEKGKDVELRCDPISGHTALYWYRQSLGQGLEFLIYFQGNSAPDKSGLPSDRFSAERTGGSVSTLTIQRTQQEDSAVYLCASSLGGANEQFFGPGTRLTVL.

This chain uses TRBV7-9 with TRBJ1-2; the D is unclear. Trimming stripped 9 bases from V and 4 bases from J, with 6 bases between. Per germline, CDR1 SEHNR and CDR2 FQNEAQ (reference sequence). The CDR3 sequence is 10 residues long. This CDR3 reads CARTTYGYTF. Here the CDR3 DNA reads TGTGCCAGAACAACCTATGGCTACACCTTC.

V usage is TRBV29-1 and J usage is TRBJ2-7; TRBD2 aligns across 12 bases. The V gene end was trimmed by 3 bases and the J gene end by 7 bases; junction bases not matched to a gene: 10. CDR1 is SQVTM and CDR2 is ANQGSEA in the germline V gene. This CDR3 is 15 amino acids long. The CDR3 DNA reads as TGCAGCGTTGAGACTAGCGGGAGACCTAGGAGGGAGCAGTACTTC. Translating gives CSVETSGRPRREQYF.

The J gene is TRBJ1-1, the V gene TRBV18; D is possibly TRBD1 (5 bases). Germline-derived CDR1 and CDR2 are KGHSH and LQKENI. V gave up 0 bases and J gave up 8 bases, with 13 bases separating them. CDR3 length: 14 amino acids. The CDR3 sequence is CASSPPDKSNEAFF. The CDR3 DNA reads TGTGCCAGCTCACCACCGGACAAGTCCAACGAAGCTTTCTTT. The whole variable domain, remainder taken from reference TRBV18 and TRBJ1-1, is NAGVMQNPRHLVRRRGQEARLRCSPMKGHSHVYWYRQLPEEGLKFMVYLQKENIIDESGMPKERFSAEFPKEGPSILRIQQVVRGDSAAYFCASSPPDKSNEAFFGQGTRLTVV.

This clone was found once. The chain carries TRBV4-2 and TRBJ2-2; 10 nucleotides agree with TRBD2. V dropped 0 bases and J dropped 4; count of bases not matched to a gene: 2. CDR1 is LGHNA, CDR2 YNFKEQ, per germline. The CDR3 contains 16 residues. CDR3 bases: TGTGCCAGCAGCCAAGAAGCGGGGGGGGTCACCGGGGAGCTGTTTTTT. It codes for CASSQEAGGVTGELFF.

This chain connects TRBV30 to TRBJ2-7, with TRBD2 matching over 7 bases. This CDR3 contains 12 residues. In germline, CDR1 is GTSNPN, CDR2 SVGIG (reference sequence). The J segment lost 7 bases and the V segment lost 4 bases, leaving 7 bases of the junction unmatched. CDR3 in amino acids: CAWTSGTLEQYF. The CDR3 DNA follows: TGTGCCTGGACTAGCGGAACCCTGGAGCAGTACTTC.

This clone came up a few times. The chain recombines TRBV28 with TRBJ1-1; the D is unclear. The CDR3 is 13 residues long. Per the germline V gene, CDR1 is MDHEN and CDR2 is SYDVKM. Trimming left V 5 bases short and J 1 base short, with 8 bases between. CDR3: CASSPSSNTEAFF. The CDR3, as DNA: TGTGCCAGCAGTCCCAGTTCGAACACTGAAGCTTTCTTT.

This chain connects TRBV6-6 to TRBJ2-1, with D hard to call. The CDR3 has 14 residues. Trimming pared 6 bases from V and 3 bases from J, leaving 12 bases between. Germline-derived CDR1 and CDR2 are MNHNY and SVGAGI (reference sequence). The CDR3 DNA reads TGTGCCAGCAGCTACCCCACAAGCTACAATGAGCAGTTCTTC. Its translation is CASSYPTSYNEQFF.

This clone was seen a handful of times. This chain uses TRBV6-5 with TRBJ2-5; no reliable D call. Germline-derived CDR1 and CDR2 are MNHEY and SVGAGI. The V end was cut by 1 base, the J end by 5 bases, with 11 bases between. This CDR3 has 14 residues. Here the CDR3 DNA reads TGTGCCAGCAGTTACTTGTCCCTGAGGGAGACCCAGTACTTC. It specifies CASSYLSLRETQYF.

This chain uses TRBV7-9 with TRBJ1-2; D not certain. The V and J ends lost 3 bases and 4 bases respectively, with 9 bases between them. CDR3 size: 13 residues. In germline, CDR1 is SEHNR, CDR2 FQNEAQ (reference sequence). The CDR3 DNA follows: TGTGCCAGCAGCTTTAACGGTGCCTATGGCTACACCTTC. It encodes CASSFNGAYGYTF.

The rearrangement joins TRBV28 to TRBJ1-1; TRBD1 agrees at 8 bases. The CDR3 loop spans 15 amino acids. Per the germline V gene, CDR1 is MDHEN and CDR2 is SYDVKM. The V segment lost 6 bases and the J segment 1 base; nucleotides outside the gene matches: 7. CDR3 region: CASSIAGGENTEAFF. CDR3 coding DNA: TGTGCCAGCAGCATCGCAGGGGGCGAGAACACTGAAGCTTTCTTT. Full variable domain (missing parts from reference TRBV28 and TRBJ1-1): DVKVTQSSRYLVKRTGEKVFLECVQDMDHENMFWYRQDPGLGLRLIYFSYDVKMKEKGDIPEGYSVSREKKERFSLILESASTNQTSMYLCASSIAGGENTEAFFGQGTRLTVV.

V and J are TRBV28 and TRBJ1-5; 8 bases are shared with TRBD1. CDR1 is MDHEN, CDR2 SYDVKM, per germline. V lost 5 bases and J lost 7; bases outside the gene matches: 10. The CDR3 consists of 15 residues. The CDR3 protein is CASSLGTGGRQPQHF. The CDR3 DNA follows: TGTGCCAGCAGTCTCGGTACAGGGGGGAGACAGCCCCAGCATTTT.

In its sample, this clone was seen a few times. Other nucleotide sequences in the sample specify the same CDR3. The chain employs TRBV13 and TRBJ2-2; 7 positions match TRBD2. Unmatched junction bases numbered 5, after V lost 5 bases and J lost 2 bases. In germline, CDR1 is PRHDT, CDR2 FYEKMQ (reference sequence). The CDR3 runs to 15 residues. The CDR3 protein is CASSAASGNTGELFF. Here the CDR3 DNA reads TGTGCCAGCAGCGCCGCTAGCGGCAACACCGGGGAGCTGTTTTTT.

This clone showed up just a few times. The rearrangement joins TRBV6-5 to TRBJ2-7, with D possibly being TRBD2 (6 bases). Deletions cut 2 bases from V and 5 bases from J, with 7 bases between. The germline CDR1 and CDR2 sequences are MNHEY and SVGAGI. CDR3 length equals 12 residues. The CDR3: CASSYGGNEQYF. As DNA, the CDR3 is TGTGCCAGCAGTTACGGGGGGAACGAGCAGTACTTC.

This rearrangement joins TRBV7-2 to TRBJ1-1, with 7 bases fitting TRBD1. Per the germline V gene, CDR1 is SGHTA and CDR2 is FQGNSA. V lost 4 bases, J lost 3 bases, and 11 bases stayed unmatched. There are 16 residues in the CDR3. CDR3 DNA: TGTGCCAGCAGCTCGAGGACAGGCCCGGTGGACACTGAAGCTTTCTTT. Protein: CASSSRTGPVDTEAFF.

This rearrangement joins TRBV10-3 to TRBJ1-5, with a weak D call TRBD1 (5 bases). Germline V gives CDR1 ENHRY, CDR2 SYGVKD. CDR3 length: 13 amino acids. Trimming took off 3 bases at V and 3 bases at J, with 6 bases between the two ends. The CDR3 nucleotides are TGTGCCATCAGTGACAGGGACAATCAGCCCCAGCATTTT. Translating gives CAISDRDNQPQHF.

V gene TRBV30 combines with J gene TRBJ2-1; D ambiguous. Germline values: CDR1 GTSNPN, CDR2 SVGIG (reference sequence). Trimming took off 2 bases at V and 5 bases at J, with 4 bases between the two ends. CDR3 size: 11 residues. DNA of the CDR3: TGTGCCTGGAGTTTCAACAATGAGCAGTTCTTC. Translating gives CAWSFNNEQFF.